This TCR beta chain was recovered during a study of control samples from healthy donors and cancer patients. The assay was immunoSEQ multiplex PCR, and TCRdb's table has in-frame clones only and misses some. The sample shows 35,000 to 45,000 clones, around four fifths of them seen only once. Germline CDR1 is LNHDA and CDR2 is SQIVND (reference sequence). Trimming at V came to 7 bases and at J to 6 bases, leaving 11 bases not matched to a gene. The CDR3 spans 15 residues. The TCR comes from a man aged 55 to 70 in good health. The chain carries TRBV19 and TRBJ2-1; the match to TRBD2 covers 8 bases. Sequenced: blood. Here the CDR3 reads CASNQPGGSGNEQFF. In DNA form, the CDR3 reads TGTGCCAGTAATCAACCGGGAGGGTCCGGCAATGAGCAGTTCTTC.